This T cell receptor beta chain is drawn from a study of cytomegalovirus exposure and HLA in healthy donors. Remarks on this clone: Its specificity is not known. In the same sample, other DNA sequences code for this CDR3.

Germline CDR1 is SGHTA and CDR2 is FQGNSA. V was trimmed by 2 bases and J by 3 bases, leaving 4 bases between them. The CDR3 extends over 12 amino acids. PCR was performed using 60 Vbeta and 13 Jbeta primers. Original data processing: A later analysis counted 70 million to 85 million unique TCR beta chains, some 11 million shared. Assay: immunoSEQ multiplex PCR; the TCRdb copy retains only in-frame clones and omits some. The V and J calls and the clone size are those of that table, but D and trimming were determined from the DNA. The data contain approximately 150,000 clones, about two thirds of them singletons. General study findings and limits: A previous analysis found most TCR beta V segments productive roughly 90% or roughly 30% of the time. Within the data, a cluster of highly shared sequence variants was likely a sequencing artifact.

The sequence derives from a man between 40 and 49 years old in good health and CMV-seronegative. The chain recombines TRBV7-2 with TRBJ1-1; D remains unclear. Sequenced input: PBMCs. Here the CDR3 DNA reads TGTGCCAGCAGCTTATCGGACACTGAAGCTTTCTTT. Translated: CASSLSDTEAFF.